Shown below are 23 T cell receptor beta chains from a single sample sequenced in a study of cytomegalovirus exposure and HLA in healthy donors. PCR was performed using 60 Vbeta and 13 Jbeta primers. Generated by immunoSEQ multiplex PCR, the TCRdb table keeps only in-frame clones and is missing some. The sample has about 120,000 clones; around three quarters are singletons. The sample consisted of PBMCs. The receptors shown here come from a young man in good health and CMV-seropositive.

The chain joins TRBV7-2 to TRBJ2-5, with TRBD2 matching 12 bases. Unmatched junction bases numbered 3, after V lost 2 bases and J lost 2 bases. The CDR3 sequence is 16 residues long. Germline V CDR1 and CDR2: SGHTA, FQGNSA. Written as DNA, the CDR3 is TGTGCCAGCAGCTTAAGAGGGACTAGCGGGCAAGAGACCCAGTACTTC. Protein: CASSLRGTSGQETQYF.

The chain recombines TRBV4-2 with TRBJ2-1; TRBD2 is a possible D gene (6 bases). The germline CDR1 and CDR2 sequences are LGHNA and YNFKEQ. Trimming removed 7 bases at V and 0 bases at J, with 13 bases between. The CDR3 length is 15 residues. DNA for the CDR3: TGTGCCAGCACTCCCACCGGGGGCTCCTACAATGAGCAGTTCTTC. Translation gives CASTPTGGSYNEQFF.

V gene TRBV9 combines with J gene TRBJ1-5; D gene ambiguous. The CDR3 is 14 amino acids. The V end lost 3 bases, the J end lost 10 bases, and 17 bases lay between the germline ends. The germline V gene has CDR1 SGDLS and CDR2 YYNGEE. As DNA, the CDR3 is TGTGCCAGCAGCGGGAGGCAGGCCGTCGGACCCCAGCATTTT. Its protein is CASSGRQAVGPQHF.

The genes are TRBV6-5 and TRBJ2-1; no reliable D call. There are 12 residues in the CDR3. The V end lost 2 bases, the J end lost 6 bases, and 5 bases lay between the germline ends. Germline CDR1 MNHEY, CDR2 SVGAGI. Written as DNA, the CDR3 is TGTGCCAGCAGTTACGGGCGCAATGAGCAGTTCTTC. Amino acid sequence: CASSYGRNEQFF.

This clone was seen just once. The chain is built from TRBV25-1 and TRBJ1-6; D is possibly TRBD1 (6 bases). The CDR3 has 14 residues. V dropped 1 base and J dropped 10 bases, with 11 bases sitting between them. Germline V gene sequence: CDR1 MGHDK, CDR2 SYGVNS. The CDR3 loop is CASSELGGQSPLHF. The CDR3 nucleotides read TGTGCCAGCAGTGAATTAGGGGGTCAGTCACCCCTCCACTTT.

CDR3 amino acids: CASSSDPYGTSDDNEQFF. The CDR3 nucleotides are TGTGCCAGCAGTTCAGACCCTTACGGGACTAGCGATGACAATGAGCAGTTCTTC. The V gene is TRBV27, the J gene TRBJ2-1; TRBD2 aligns across 10 bases. From germline, CDR1 is MNHEY and CDR2 SMNVEV (reference sequence). The CDR3 totals 18 residues. Unmatched junction bases numbered 14, after V lost 4 bases and J lost 5 bases.

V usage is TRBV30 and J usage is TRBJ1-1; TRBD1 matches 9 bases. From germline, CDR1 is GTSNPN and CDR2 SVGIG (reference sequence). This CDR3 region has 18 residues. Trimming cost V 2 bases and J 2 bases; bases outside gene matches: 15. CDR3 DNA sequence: TGTGCCTGGAGTTTTTACCCTCCGGGACAGGGCTTTAACACTGAAGCTTTCTTT. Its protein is CAWSFYPPGQGFNTEAFF. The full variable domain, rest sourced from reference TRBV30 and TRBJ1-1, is SQTIHQWPATLVQPVGSPLSLECTVEGTSNPNLYWYRQAAGRGLQLLFYSVGIGQISSEVPQNLSASRPQDRQFILSSKKLLLSDSGFYLCAWSFYPPGQGFNTEAFFGQGTRLTVV.

CDR3 in DNA: TGTGCCTGGAGTGAGGACTTCTACAATGAGCAGTTCTTC. Translated: CAWSEDFYNEQFF. The genes are TRBV30 and TRBJ2-1; a possible D gene is TRBD2 (5 bases). Trimming pared 1 base from V and 3 bases from J, leaving 7 bases between. The CDR3 contains 13 residues. Germline CDR1 is GTSNPN and CDR2 is SVGIG (reference sequence).

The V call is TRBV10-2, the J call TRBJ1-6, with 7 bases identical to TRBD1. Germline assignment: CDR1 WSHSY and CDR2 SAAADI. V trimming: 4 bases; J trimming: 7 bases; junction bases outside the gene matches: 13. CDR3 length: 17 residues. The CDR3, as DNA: TGCGCCAGCAGTGCTAAGGGACAGCCAACGGGGAATTCACCCCTCCACTTT. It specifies CASSAKGQPTGNSPLHF.

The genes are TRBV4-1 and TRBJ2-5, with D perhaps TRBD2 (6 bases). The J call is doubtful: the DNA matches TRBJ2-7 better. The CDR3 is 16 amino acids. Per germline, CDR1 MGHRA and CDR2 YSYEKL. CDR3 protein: CASSQGSPGLSYEQYF. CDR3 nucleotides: TGCGCCAGCAGCCAAGGGTCCCCGGGACTCTCCTACGAGCAGTACTTC.

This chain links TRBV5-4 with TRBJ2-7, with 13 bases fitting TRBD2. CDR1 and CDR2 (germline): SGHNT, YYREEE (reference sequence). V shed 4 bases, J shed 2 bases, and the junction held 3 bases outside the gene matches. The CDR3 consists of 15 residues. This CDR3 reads CASSQTSGGTYEQYF. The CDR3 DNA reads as TGTGCCAGCAGCCAGACTAGCGGGGGGACCTACGAGCAGTACTTC. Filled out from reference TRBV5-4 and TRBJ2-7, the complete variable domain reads ETGVTQSPTHLIKTRGQQVTLRCSSQSGHNTVSWYQQALGQGPQFIFQYYREEENGRGNFPPRFSGLQFPNYSSELNVNALELDDSALYLCASSQTSGGTYEQYFGPGTRLTVT.

In DNA, the CDR3 is TGCGCCAGCAGCGAGGGCAGGTCGGGCGCCGGGGAGCTGTTTTTT. The encoded protein is CASSEGRSGAGELFF. This chain uses TRBV5-1 with TRBJ2-2; D perhaps matches TRBD2 (5 bases). This CDR3 is 15 amino acids long. Germline V gene lookup returns CDR1 SGHRS and CDR2 YFSETQ. The germline V and J ends were trimmed by 4 bases and 6 bases, with 16 bases remaining between them.

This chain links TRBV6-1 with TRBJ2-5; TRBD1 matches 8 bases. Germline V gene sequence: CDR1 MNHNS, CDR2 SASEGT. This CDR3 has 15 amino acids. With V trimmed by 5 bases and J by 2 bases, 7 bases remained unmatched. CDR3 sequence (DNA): TGTGCCAGCAGTTTCCAGACAGGGGCACAAGAGACCCAGTACTTC. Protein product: CASSFQTGAQETQYF.

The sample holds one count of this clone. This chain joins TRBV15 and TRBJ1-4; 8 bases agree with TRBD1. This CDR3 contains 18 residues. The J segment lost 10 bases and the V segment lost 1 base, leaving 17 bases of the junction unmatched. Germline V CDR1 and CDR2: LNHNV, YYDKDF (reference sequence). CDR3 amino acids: CATSRVYMSGTGLSKLFF. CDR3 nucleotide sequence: TGTGCCACCAGCAGAGTTTACATGTCCGGGACAGGCCTATCAAAACTGTTTTTT.

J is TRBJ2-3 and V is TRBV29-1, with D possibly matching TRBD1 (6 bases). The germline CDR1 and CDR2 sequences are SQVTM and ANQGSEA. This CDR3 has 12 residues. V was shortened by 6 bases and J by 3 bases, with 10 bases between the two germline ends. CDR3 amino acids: CSVRQETDTQYF. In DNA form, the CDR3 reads TGCAGCGTCAGACAGGAGACAGATACGCAGTATTTT.

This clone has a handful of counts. The CDR3 DNA sequence: TGTGCCAGCAGCCCCCGCGGCCCAGCTAGATACAATGAGCAGTTCTTC. Translation: CASSPRGPARYNEQFF. The V call is TRBV14, the J call TRBJ2-1; D is uncertain. Trimming took off 4 bases at V and 4 bases at J, with 17 bases between the two ends. Germline assignment: CDR1 SGHDN and CDR2 FVKESK. This CDR3 is built from 16 residues.

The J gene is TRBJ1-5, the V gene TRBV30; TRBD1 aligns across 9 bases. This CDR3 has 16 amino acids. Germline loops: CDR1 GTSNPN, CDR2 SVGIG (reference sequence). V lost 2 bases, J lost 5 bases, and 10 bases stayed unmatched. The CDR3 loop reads CAWSLTTGGRYQPQHF. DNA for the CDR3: TGTGCCTGGAGTCTTACTACAGGGGGCCGGTATCAGCCCCAGCATTTT.

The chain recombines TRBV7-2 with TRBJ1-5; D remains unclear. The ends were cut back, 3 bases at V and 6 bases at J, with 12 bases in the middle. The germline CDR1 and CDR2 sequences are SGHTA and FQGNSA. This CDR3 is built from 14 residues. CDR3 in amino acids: CASSFTGGGQPQHF. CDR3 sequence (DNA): TGTGCCAGCAGCTTCACGGGAGGCGGTCAGCCCCAGCATTTT.

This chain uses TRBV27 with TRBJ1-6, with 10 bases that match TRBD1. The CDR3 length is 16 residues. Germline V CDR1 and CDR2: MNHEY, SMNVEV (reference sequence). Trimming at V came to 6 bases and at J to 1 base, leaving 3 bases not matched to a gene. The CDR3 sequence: CASRRGQGSYNSPLHF. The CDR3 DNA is TGTGCCAGCAGGAGGGGACAGGGGTCCTATAATTCACCCCTCCACTTT.

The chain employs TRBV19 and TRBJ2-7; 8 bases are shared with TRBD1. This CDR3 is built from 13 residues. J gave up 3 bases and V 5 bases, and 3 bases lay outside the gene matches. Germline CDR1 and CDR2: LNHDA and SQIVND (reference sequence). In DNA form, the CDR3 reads TGTGCCAGTAGTGACACAGGGGGCTACGAGCAGTACTTC. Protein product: CASSDTGGYEQYF.

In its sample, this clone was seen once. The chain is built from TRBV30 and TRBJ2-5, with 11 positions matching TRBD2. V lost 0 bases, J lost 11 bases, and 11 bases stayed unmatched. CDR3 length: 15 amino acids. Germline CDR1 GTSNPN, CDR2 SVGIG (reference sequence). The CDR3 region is CAWSVQTSGTREQYF. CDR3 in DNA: TGTGCCTGGAGTGTACAGACTAGCGGGACAAGAGAGCAGTACTTC.

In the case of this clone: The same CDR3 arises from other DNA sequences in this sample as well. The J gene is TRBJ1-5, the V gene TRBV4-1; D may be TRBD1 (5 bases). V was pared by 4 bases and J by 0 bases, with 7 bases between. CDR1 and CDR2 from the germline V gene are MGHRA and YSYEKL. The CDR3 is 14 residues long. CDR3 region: CASSLDSSNQPQHF. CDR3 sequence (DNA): TGCGCCAGCAGCCTCGACAGTAGCAATCAGCCCCAGCATTTT.

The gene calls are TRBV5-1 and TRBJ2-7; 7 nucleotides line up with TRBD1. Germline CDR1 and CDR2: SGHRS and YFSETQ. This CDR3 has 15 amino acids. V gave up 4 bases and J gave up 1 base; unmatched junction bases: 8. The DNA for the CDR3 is TGCGCCAGCAGCAGACGACAGGGTGGATCCTACGAGCAGTACTTC. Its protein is CASSRRQGGSYEQYF.